This T cell receptor (beta chain) stems from a study of blood T cell repertoires in COVID-19. For the study at large: Collection of acute and convalescent COVID-19 samples took place in the United States, Italy and Spain. In each case, the material was cDNA or gDNA derived from T cells, B-cell-depleted T cells, or PBMCs.

The CDR3 sequence is 15 residues long. CDR1 LGHNA and CDR2 YSLEER come from the germline V gene. V shed 4 bases and J shed 5 bases, with 17 bases lying between them. Some clones are missing from TCRdb's copy, which holds only in-frame ones; the method was immunoSEQ multiplex PCR. The data show fewer than 350,000 clones, approximately 86% seen once. Sequencing used peripheral blood. This chain uses TRBV4-3 with TRBJ1-2; D possibly corresponds to TRBD1 (5 bases). The sequence derives from a man in his late teens or twenties with active or convalescent COVID-19. CDR3 bases: TGCGCCAGCAGCCTTTACCCCGGGGGGGGATATGGCTACACCTTC. This encodes CASSLYPGGGYGYTF.